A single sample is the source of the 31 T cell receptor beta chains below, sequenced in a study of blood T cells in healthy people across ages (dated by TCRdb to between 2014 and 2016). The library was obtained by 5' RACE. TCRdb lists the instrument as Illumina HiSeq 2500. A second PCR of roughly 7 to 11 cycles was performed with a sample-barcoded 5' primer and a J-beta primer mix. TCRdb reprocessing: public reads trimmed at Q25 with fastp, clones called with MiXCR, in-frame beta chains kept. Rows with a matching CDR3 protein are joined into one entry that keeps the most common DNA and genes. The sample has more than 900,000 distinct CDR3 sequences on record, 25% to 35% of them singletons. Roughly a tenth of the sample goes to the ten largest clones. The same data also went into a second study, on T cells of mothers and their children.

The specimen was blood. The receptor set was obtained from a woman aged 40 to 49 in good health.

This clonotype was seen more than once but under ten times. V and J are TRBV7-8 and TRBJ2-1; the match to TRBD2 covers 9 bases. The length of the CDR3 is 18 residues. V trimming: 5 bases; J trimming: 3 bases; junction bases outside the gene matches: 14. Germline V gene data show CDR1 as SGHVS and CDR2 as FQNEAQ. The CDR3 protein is CASSSARLAVPNYNEQFF. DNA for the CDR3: TGTGCCAGCAGCAGTGCAAGACTAGCGGTCCCCAACTACAATGAGCAGTTCTTC.

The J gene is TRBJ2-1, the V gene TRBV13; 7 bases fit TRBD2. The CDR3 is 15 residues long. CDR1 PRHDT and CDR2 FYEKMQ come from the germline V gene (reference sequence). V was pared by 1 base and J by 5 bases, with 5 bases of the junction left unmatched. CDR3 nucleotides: TGTGCCAGCAGCTTAGAAGGCGGGGGTGACAATGAGCAGTTCTTC. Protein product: CASSLEGGGDNEQFF. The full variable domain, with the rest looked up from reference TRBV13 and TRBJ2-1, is AAGVIQSPRHLIKEKRETATLKCYPIPRHDTVYWYQQGPGQDPQFLISFYEKMQSDKGSIPDRFSAQQFSDYHSELNMSSLELGDSALYFCASSLEGGGDNEQFFGPGTRLTVL.

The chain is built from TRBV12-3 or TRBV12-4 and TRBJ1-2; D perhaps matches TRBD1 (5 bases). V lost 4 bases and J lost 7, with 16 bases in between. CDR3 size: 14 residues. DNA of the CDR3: TGTGCCAGCAGTTCCAGGCAACCGGGGGGTGGCTACACCTTC. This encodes CASSSRQPGGGYTF.

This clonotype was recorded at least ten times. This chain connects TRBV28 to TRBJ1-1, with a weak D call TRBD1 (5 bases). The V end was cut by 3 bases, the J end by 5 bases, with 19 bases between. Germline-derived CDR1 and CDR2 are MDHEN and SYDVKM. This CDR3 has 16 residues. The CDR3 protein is CASSFHPGGARTEAFF. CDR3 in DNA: TGTGCCAGCAGTTTTCATCCGGGCGGGGCACGGACTGAAGCTTTCTTT.

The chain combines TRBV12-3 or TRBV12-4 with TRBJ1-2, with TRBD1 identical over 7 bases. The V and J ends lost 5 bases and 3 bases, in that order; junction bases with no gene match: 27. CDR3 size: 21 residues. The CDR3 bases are TGTGCCAGCAGTCCAAACCCAGGGACAGTACGGGCGACGGCTACCTACTATGGCTACACCTTC. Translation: CASSPNPGTVRATATYYGYTF.

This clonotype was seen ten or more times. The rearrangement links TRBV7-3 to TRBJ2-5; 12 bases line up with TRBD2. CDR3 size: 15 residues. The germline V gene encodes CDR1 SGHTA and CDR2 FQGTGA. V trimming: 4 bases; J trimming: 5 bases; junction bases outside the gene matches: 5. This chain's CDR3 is CASSSTGTSGETQYF. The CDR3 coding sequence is TGTGCCAGCAGCTCAACCGGGACTAGCGGGGAGACCCAGTACTTC.

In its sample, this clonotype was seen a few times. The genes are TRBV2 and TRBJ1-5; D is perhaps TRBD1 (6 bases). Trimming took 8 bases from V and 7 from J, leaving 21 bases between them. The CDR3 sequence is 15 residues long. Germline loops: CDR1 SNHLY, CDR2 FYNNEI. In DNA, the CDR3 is TGTGCCAGCCTAGGAGGGGGTGAGAGGACGCAGCCCCAGCATTTT. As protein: CASLGGGERTQPQHF.

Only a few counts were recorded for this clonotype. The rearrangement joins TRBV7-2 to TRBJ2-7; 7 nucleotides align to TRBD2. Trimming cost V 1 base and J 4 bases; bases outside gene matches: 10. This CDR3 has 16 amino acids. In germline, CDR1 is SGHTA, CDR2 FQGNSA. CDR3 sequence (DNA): TGTGCCAGCAGCTTAGATTGGGGGGGAGGGCAGTACGAGCAGTACTTC. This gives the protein CASSLDWGGGQYEQYF.

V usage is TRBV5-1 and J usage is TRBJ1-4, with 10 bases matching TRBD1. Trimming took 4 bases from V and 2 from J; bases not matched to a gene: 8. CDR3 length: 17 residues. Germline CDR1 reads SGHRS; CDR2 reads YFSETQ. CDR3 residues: CASSESGQGLTNEKLFF. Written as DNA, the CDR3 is TGCGCCAGCAGCGAATCGGGACAGGGGCTGACTAATGAAAAACTGTTTTTT.

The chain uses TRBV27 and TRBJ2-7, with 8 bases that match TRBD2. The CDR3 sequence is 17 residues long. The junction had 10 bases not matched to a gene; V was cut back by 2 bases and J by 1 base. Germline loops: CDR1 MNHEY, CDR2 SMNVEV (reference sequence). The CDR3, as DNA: TGTGCCAGCAGTTTAAATTTCGGGGGGGTTGAGTCCTACGAGCAGTACTTC. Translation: CASSLNFGGVESYEQYF.

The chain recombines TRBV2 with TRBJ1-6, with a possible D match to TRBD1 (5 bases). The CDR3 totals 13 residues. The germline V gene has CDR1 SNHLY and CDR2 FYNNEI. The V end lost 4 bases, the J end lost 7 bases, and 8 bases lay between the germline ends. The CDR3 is CASSVRQNSPLHF. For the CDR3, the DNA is TGTGCCAGCAGTGTTCGACAGAATTCACCCCTCCACTTT. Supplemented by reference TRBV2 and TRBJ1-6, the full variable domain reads EPEVTQTPSHQVTQMGQEVILRCVPISNHLYFYWYRQILGQKVEFLVSFYNNEISEKSEIFDDQFSVERPDGSNFTLKIRSTKLEDSAMYFCASSVRQNSPLHFGNGTRLTVT.

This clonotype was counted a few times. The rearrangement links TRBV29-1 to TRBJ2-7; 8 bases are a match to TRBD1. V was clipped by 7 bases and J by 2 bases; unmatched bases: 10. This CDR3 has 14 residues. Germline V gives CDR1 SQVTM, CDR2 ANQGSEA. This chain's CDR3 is CSARATGAPYEQYF. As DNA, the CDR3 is TGCAGCGCTAGGGCGACAGGGGCTCCCTACGAGCAGTACTTC.

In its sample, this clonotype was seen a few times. CDR3 sequence: CASSFTPTGYEQYF. The DNA of the CDR3 is TGTGCCAGCAGTTTTACCCCGACAGGCTACGAGCAGTACTTC. The genes are TRBV27 and TRBJ2-7; perhaps TRBD1 as D (6 bases). The CDR3 covers 14 residues. V dropped 3 bases and J dropped 3 bases, with 12 bases sitting between them. Germline V CDR1 and CDR2: MNHEY, SMNVEV (reference sequence).

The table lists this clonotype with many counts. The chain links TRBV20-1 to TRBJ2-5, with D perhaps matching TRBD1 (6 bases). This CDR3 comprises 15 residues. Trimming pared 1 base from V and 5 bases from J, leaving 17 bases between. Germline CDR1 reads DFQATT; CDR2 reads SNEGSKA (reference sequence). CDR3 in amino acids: CSARGSTGEMETQYF. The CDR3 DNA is TGCAGTGCTAGAGGTTCGACAGGTGAGATGGAGACCCAGTACTTC.

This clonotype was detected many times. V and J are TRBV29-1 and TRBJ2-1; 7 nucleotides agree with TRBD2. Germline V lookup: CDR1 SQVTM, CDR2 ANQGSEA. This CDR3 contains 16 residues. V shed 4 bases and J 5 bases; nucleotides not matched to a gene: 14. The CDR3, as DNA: TGCAGCGTTGGAGGTTGGTCGGGGGGAAGGGACAATGAGCAGTTCTTC. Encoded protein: CSVGGWSGGRDNEQFF.

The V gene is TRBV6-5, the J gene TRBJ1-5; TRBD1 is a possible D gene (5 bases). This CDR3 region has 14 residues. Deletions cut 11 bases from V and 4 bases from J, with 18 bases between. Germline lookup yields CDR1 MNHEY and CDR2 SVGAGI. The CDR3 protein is CAAPRSGNNQPQHF. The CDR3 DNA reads TGTGCCGCCCCAAGGTCAGGGAATAATCAGCCCCAGCATTTT.

The DNA of the CDR3 is TGTGCCAGCAGGAAACAGGGGGAAGAGACCCAGTACTTC. Encoded protein: CASRKQGEETQYF. V usage is TRBV6-1 and J usage is TRBJ2-5, with 8 bases lining up with TRBD1. The CDR3 spans 13 residues. With V trimmed by 6 bases and J by 3 bases, 3 bases remained unmatched. Per germline, CDR1 MNHNS and CDR2 SASEGT.

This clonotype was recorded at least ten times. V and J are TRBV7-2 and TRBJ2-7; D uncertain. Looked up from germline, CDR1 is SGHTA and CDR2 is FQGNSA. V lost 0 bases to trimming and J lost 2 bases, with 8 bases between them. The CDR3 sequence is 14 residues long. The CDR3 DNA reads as TGTGCCAGCAGCTTAGCGACCTTTCCCTACGAGCAGTACTTC. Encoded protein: CASSLATFPYEQYF.

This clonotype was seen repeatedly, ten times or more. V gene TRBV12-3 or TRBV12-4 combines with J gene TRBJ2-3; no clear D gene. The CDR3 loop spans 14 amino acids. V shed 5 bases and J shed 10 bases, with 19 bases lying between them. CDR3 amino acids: CASSLQKGPYAQYF. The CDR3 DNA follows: TGTGCCAGCAGTCTCCAGAAAGGACCGTATGCGCAGTATTTT.

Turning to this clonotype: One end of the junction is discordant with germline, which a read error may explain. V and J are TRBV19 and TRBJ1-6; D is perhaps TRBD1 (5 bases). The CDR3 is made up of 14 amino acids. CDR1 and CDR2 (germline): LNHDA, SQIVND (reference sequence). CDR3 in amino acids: CTSSLQGTASPLHF. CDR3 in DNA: TGTACCAGTAGCCTGCAGGGTACGGCGTCACCCCTCCACTTT.

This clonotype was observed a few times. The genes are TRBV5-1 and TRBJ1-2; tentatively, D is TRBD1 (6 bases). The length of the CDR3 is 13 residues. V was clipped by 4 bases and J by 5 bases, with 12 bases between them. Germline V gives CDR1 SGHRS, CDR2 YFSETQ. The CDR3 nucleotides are TGCGCCAGCAGCGCCGAGGGGGAGTATGGCTACACCTTC. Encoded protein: CASSAEGEYGYTF.

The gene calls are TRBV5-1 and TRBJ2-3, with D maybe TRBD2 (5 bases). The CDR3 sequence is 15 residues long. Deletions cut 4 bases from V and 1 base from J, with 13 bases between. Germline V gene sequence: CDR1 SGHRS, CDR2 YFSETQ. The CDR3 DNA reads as TGCGCCAGCAGCAGAGGGAGTTCTGGCACAGATACGCAGTATTTT. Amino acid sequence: CASSRGSSGTDTQYF.

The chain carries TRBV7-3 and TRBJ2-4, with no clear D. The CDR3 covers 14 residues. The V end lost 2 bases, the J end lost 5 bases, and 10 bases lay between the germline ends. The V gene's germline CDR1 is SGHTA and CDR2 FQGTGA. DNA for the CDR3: TGTGCCAGCAGCTTACGGGCATGGGAAAACATTCAGTACTTC. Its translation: CASSLRAWENIQYF.

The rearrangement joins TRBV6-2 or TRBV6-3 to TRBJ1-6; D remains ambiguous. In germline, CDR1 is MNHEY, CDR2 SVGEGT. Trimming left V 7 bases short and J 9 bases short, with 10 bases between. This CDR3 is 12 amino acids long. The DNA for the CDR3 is TGTGCCAGCACCGCGACTCGTTCACCCCTCCACTTT. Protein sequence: CASTATRSPLHF.

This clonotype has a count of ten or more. The CDR3 bases are TGTGCCAGCAGCAGAGGACAGGGAGAGACCCAGTACTTC. Protein product: CASSRGQGETQYF. The chain recombines TRBV7-2 with TRBJ2-5; 8 bases fit TRBD1. The germline V gene has CDR1 SGHTA and CDR2 FQGNSA. The CDR3 is 13 amino acids. The V gene end was trimmed by 5 bases and the J gene end by 4 bases; junction bases not matched to a gene: 3.

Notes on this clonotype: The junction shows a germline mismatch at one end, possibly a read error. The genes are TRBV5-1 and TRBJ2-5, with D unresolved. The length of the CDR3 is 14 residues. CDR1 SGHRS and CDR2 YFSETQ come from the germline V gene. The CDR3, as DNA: TGCGCCAGCAGCTTCGGTGGAGACCAAGAGACCCAGTGCTTC. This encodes CASSFGGDQETQCF.

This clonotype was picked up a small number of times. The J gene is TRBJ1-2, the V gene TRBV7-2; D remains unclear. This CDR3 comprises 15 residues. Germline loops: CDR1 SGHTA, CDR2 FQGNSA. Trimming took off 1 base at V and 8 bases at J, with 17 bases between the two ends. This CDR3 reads CASSLDSAGVRGYTF. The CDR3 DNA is TGTGCCAGCAGCTTAGACTCCGCAGGAGTCCGCGGCTACACCTTC. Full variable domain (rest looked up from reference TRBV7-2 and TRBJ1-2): GAGVSQSPSNKVTEKGKDVELRCDPISGHTALYWYRQSLGQGLEFLIYFQGNSAPDKSGLPSDRFSAERTGGSVSTLTIQRTQQEDSAVYLCASSLDSAGVRGYTFGSGTRLTVV.

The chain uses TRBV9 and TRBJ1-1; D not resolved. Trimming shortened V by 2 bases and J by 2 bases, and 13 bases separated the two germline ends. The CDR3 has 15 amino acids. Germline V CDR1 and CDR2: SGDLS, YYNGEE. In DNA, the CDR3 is TGTGCCAGCAGCGTCCGTCCTATAGGAAACACTGAAGCTTTCTTT. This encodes CASSVRPIGNTEAFF.

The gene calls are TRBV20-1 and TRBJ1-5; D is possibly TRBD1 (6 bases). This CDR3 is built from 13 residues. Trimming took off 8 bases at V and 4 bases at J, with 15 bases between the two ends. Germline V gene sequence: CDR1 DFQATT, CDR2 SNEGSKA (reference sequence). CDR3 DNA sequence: TGCAGTACTTTGGGGGCCGAAAATCAGCCCCAGCATTTT. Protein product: CSTLGAENQPQHF.

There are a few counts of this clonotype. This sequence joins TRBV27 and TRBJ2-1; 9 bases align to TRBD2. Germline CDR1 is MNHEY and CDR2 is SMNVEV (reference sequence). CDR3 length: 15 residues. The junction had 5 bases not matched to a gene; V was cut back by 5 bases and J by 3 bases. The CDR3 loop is CASSHAGGVYNEQFF. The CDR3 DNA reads TGTGCCAGCAGTCACGCGGGGGGGGTCTACAATGAGCAGTTCTTC.

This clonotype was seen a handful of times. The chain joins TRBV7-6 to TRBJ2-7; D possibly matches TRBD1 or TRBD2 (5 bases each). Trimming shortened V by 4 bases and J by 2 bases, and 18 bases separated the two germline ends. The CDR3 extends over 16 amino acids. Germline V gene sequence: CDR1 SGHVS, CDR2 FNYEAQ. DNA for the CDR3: TGTGCCAGCAGCTCCTATATTGGGGACCGAACCTACGAGCAGTACTTC. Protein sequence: CASSSYIGDRTYEQYF.